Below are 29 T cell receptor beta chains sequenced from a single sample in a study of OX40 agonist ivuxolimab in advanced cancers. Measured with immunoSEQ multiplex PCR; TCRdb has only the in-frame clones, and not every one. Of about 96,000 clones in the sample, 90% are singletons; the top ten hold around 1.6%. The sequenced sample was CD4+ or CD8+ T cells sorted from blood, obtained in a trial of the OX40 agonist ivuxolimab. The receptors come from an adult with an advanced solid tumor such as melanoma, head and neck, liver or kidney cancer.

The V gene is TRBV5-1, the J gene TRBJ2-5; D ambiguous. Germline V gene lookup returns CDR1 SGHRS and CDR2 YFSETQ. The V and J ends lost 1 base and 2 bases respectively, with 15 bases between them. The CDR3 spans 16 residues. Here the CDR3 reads CASSLLGFPGQETQYF. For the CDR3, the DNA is TGCGCCAGCAGCTTGCTGGGCTTCCCGGGTCAAGAGACCCAGTACTTC.

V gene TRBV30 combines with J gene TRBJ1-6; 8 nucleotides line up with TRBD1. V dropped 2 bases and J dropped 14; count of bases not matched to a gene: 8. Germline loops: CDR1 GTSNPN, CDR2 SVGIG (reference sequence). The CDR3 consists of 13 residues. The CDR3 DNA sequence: TGTGCCTGGAGTTTGGACAGGGAGGCGGCCCTCCACTTT. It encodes CAWSLDREAALHF.

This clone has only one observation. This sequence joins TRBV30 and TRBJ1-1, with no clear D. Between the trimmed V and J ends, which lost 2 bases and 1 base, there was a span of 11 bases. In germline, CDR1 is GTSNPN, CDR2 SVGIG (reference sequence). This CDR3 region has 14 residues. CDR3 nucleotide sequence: TGTGCCTGGAGTCTGATTAGAAAGAACACTGAAGCTTTCTTT. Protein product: CAWSLIRKNTEAFF. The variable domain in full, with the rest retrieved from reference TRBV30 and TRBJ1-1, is SQTIHQWPATLVQPVGSPLSLECTVEGTSNPNLYWYRQAAGRGLQLLFYSVGIGQISSEVPQNLSASRPQDRQFILSSKKLLLSDSGFYLCAWSLIRKNTEAFFGQGTRLTVV.

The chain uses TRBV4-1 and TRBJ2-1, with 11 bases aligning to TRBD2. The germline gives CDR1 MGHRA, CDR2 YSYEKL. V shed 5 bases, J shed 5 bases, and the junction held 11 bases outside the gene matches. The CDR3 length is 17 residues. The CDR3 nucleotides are TGCGCCAGCAGCTCCCGTGGAACTAGCGGGAGAGACAATGAGCAGTTCTTC. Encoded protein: CASSSRGTSGRDNEQFF.

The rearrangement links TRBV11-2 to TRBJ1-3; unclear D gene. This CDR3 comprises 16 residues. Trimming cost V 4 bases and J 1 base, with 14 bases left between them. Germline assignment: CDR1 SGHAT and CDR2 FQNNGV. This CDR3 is CASSSIRSGSGNTIYF. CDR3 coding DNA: TGTGCCAGCAGCTCAATCAGAAGTGGATCTGGAAACACCATATATTTT.

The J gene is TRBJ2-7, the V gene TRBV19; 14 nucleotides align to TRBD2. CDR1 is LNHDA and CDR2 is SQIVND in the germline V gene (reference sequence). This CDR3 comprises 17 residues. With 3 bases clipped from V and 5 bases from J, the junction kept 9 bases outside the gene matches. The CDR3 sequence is CASSMWAGTSGRNEQYF. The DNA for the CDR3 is TGTGCCAGTAGTATGTGGGCCGGGACTAGCGGGAGAAACGAGCAGTACTTC.

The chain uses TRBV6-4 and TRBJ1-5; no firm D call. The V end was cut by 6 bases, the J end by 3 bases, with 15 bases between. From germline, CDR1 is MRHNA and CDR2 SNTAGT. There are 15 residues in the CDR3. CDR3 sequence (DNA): TGTGCCAGCAGCGCCAGAAAGCGGTACAATCAGCCCCAGCATTTT. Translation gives CASSARKRYNQPQHF.

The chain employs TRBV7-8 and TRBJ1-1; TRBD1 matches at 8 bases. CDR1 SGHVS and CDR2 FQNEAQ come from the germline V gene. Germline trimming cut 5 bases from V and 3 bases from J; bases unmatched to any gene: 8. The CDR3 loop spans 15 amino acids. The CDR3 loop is CASSPSGTGDTEAFF. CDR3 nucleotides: TGTGCCAGCAGCCCATCCGGGACAGGCGACACTGAAGCTTTCTTT. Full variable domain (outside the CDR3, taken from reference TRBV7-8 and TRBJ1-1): GAGVSQSPRYKVAKRGQDVALRCDPISGHVSLFWYQQALGQGPEFLTYFQNEAQLDKSGLPSDRFFAERPEGSVSTLKIQRTQQEDSAVYLCASSPSGTGDTEAFFGQGTRLTVV.

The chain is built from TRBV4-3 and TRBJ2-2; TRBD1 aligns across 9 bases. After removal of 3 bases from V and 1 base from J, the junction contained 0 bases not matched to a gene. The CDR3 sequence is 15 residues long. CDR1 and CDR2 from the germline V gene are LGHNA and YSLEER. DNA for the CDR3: TGCGCCAGCAGCCAGGACAGGGGGAACACCGGGGAGCTGTTTTTT. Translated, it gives CASSQDRGNTGELFF.

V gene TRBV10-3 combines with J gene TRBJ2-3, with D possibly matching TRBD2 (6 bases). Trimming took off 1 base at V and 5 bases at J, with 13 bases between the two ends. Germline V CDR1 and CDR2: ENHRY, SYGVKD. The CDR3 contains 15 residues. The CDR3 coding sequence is TGTGCCATCAGTGAGTATCGAGGGCGGGAAGATACGCAGTATTTT. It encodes CAISEYRGREDTQYF.

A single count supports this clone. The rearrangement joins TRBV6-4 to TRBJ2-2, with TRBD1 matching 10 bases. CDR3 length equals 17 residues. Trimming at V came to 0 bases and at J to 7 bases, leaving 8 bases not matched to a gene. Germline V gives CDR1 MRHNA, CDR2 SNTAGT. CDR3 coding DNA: TGTGCCAGCAGTGACTCGATGCCGGGACAGGGGATCGGGGAGCTGTTTTTT. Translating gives CASSDSMPGQGIGELFF.

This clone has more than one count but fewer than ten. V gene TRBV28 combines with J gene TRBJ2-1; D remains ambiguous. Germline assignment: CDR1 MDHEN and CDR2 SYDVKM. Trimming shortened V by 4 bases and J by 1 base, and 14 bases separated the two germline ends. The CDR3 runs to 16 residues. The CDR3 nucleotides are TGTGCCAGCAGTTCGCTTAGGTGGCTGTCCTACAATGAGCAGTTCTTC. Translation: CASSSLRWLSYNEQFF.

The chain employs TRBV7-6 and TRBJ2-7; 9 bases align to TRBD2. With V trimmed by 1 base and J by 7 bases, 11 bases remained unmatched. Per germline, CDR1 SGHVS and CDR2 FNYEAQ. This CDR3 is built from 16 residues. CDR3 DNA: TGTGCCAGCAGCTTAGTTGGCGCGGGAGGGGCTGGAGAGCAGTACTTC. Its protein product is CASSLVGAGGAGEQYF.

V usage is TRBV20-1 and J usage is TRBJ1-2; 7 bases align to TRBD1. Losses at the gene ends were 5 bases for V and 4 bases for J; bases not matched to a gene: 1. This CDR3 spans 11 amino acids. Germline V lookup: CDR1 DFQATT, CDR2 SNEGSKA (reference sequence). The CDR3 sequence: CSAGDSYGYTF. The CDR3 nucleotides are TGCAGTGCTGGGGACAGCTATGGCTACACCTTC.

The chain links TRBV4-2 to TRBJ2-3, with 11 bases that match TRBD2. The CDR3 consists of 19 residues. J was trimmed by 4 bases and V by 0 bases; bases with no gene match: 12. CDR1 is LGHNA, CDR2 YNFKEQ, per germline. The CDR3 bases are TGTGCCAGCAGCCAAGATTGGGTAGCGGGAGGGATTATGGCAGATACGCAGTATTTT. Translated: CASSQDWVAGGIMADTQYF.

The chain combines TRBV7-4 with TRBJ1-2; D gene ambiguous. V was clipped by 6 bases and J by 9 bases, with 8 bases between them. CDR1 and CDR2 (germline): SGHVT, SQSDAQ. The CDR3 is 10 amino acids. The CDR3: CASRSICYTF. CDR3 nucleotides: TGTGCCAGCAGATCTATATGCTACACCTTC.

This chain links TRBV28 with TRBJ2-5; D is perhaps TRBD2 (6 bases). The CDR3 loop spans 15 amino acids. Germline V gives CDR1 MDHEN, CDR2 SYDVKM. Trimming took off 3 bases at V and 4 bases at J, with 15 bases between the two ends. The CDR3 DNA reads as TGTGCCAGCAGTTTCTTCACGACTAGTTCAGAGACCCAGTACTTC. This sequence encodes CASSFFTTSSETQYF.

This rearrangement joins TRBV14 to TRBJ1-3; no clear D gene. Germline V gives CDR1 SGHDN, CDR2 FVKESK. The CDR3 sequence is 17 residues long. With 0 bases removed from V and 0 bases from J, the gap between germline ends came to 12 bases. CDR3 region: CASSQDVRRRSGNTIYF. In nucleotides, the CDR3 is TGTGCCAGCAGCCAAGATGTAAGACGCCGCTCTGGAAACACCATATATTTT.

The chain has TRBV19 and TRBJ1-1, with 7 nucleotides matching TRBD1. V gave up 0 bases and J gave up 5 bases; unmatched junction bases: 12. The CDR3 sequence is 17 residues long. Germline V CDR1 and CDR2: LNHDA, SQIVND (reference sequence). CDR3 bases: TGTGCCAGTAGTATAGAGGAAACGACAGGGTTTGGGACTGAAGCTTTCTTT. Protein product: CASSIEETTGFGTEAFF.

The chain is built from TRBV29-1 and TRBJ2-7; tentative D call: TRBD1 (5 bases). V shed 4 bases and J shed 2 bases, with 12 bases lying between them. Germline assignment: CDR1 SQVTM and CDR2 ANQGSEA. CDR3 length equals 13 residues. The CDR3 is CSVGGSNPYEQYF. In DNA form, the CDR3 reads TGCAGCGTTGGGGGCAGCAACCCCTACGAGCAGTACTTC.

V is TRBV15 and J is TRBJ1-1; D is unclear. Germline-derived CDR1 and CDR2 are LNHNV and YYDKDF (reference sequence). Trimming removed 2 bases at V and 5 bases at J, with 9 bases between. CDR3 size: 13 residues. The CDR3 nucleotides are TGTGCCACCAGCAGATCCCAGGTAACTGAAGCTTTCTTT. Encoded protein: CATSRSQVTEAFF.

This CDR3 is CAWSEGNRLDTQYF. The CDR3, as DNA: TGTGCCTGGAGTGAGGGGAATAGGTTAGATACGCAGTATTTT. The chain uses TRBV30 and TRBJ2-3; tentative D call: TRBD1 (5 bases). The germline V gene has CDR1 GTSNPN and CDR2 SVGIG (reference sequence). Trimming took off 1 base at V and 5 bases at J, with 13 bases between the two ends. The CDR3 sequence is 14 residues long.

In DNA form, the CDR3 reads TGCGCCAGCAGCCAAGAACAGGGGGGCCCCGGGGAGCTGTTTTTT. Its translation is CASSQEQGGPGELFF. The V gene is TRBV4-3, the J gene TRBJ2-2; 8 bases line up with TRBD1. The CDR3 runs 15 residues. Germline assignment: CDR1 LGHNA and CDR2 YSLEER. Trimming at V came to 0 bases and at J to 6 bases, leaving 3 bases not matched to a gene.

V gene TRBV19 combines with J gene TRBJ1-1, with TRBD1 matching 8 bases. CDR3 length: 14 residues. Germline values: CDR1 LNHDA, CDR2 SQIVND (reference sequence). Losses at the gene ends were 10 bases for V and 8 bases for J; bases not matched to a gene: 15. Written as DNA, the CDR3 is TGTGCCACCCAAAAAGGACAGGGTGTAGCCGAAGCTTTCTTT. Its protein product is CATQKGQGVAEAFF.

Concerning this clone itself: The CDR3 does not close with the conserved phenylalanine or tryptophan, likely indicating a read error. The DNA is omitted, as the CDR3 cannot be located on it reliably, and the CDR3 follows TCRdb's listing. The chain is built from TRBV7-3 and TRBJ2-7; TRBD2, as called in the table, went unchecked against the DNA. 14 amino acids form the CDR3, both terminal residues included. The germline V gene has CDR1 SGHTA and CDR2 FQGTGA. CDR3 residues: CASSYGPGTSGSTL.

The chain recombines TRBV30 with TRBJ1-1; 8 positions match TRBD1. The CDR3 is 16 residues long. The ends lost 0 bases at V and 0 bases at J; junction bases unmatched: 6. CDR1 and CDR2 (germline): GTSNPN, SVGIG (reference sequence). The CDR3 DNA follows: TGTGCCTGGAGTGTTCCGACAGGGGACCTGAACACTGAAGCTTTCTTT. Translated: CAWSVPTGDLNTEAFF.

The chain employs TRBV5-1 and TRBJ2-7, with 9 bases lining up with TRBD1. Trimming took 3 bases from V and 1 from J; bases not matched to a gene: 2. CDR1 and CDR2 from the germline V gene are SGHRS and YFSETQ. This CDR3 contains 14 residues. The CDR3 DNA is TGCGCCAGCAGCTGGGACAGGGTTTCCTACGAGCAGTACTTC. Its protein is CASSWDRVSYEQYF.

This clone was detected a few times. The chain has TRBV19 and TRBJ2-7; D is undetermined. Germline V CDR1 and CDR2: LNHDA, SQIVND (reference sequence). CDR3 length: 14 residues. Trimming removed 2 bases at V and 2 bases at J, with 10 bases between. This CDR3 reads CASSIRVFTYEQYF. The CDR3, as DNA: TGTGCCAGTAGTATACGGGTCTTTACCTACGAGCAGTACTTC.

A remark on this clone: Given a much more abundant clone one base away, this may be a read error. CDR3 in amino acids: CASSLTDTQYF. In nucleotides, the CDR3 is TGTGCCAGCAGCCTCACAGATACGCAGTATTTT. V usage is TRBV7-8 and J usage is TRBJ2-3; D remains unclear. Germline V CDR1 and CDR2: SGHVS, FQNEAQ. The CDR3 has 11 residues. Trimming left V 5 bases short and J 2 bases short, with 2 bases between.